This TCR beta chain was recorded in a study of neurological immune-mediated disorders. Via MiXCR, TCRdb re-called the 5' RACE reads, giving one row per CDR3 protein. Here the sample spans tens of thousands of distinct CDR3 sequences, nearly 6.5% being singletons. The CDR3 totals 14 residues. Trimming removed 1 base from V and 2 bases from J, with 8 bases in between. Per the germline V gene, CDR1 is SGHDN and CDR2 is FVKESK. The sample holds many counts of this clonotype. This clonotype was sampled from a woman in her thirties or forties in good health. Sequencing used CD4+ T cells from blood. V gene TRBV14 combines with J gene TRBJ1-2; D is unresolved. The CDR3 sequence: CASSQANGNYGYTF. As DNA, the CDR3 is TGTGCCAGCAGCCAAGCAAATGGCAACTATGGCTACACCTTC. Using reference TRBV14 and TRBJ1-2 for the parts outside the CDR3, the full variable domain is EAGVTQFPSHSVIEKGQTVTLRCDPISGHDNLYWYRRVMGKEIKFLLHFVKESKQDESGMPNNRFLAERTGGTYSTLKVQPAELEDSGVYFCASSQANGNYGYTFGSGTRLTVV.